Sequencing of this TCR beta chain was carried out in a study of identical twins. Study findings and constraints: Low generation probability was overrepresented in out-of-frame alpha sequences shared by twins. There is a chance that invariant MAIT and iNKT cells partially muddied zero-insertion analyses.

On this clonotype: Its antigen is not identified.

The CDR3 contains 15 residues. Looked up from germline, CDR1 is SGHAT and CDR2 is FQNNGV. The trim removed 0 bases at V and 8 bases at J, leaving 5 bases unmatched. In TCRdb, the 5' RACE reads were re-called with MiXCR into one record per CDR3 protein. Here the sample spans around 500,000 distinct CDR3 sequences, approximately 15% being singletons. The data also belong to a second study, concerning yellow fever vaccine responses in identical twins.

The chain links TRBV11-2 to TRBJ2-1, with TRBD2 matching over 9 bases. The receptor was isolated from a woman under 30 in good health. The sample consisted of CD4+ T cells sorted from blood. In DNA form, the CDR3 reads TGTGCCAGCAGCTTAGACCTAGCGGGATATGATGAGCAGTTCTTC. Its protein product is CASSLDLAGYDEQFF.